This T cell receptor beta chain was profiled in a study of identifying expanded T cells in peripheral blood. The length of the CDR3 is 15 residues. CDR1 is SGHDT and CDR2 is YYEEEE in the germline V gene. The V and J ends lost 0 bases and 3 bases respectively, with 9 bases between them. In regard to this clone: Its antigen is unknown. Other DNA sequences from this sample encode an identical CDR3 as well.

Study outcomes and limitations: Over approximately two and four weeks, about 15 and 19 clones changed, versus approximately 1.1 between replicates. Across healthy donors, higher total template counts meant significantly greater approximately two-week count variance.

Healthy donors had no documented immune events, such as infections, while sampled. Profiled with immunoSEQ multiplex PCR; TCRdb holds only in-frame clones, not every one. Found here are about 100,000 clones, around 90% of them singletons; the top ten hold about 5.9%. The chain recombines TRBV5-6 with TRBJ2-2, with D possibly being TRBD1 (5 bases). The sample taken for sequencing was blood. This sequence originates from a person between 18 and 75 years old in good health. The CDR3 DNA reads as TGTGCCAGCAGCTTGGTTCAGGGTGACACCGGGGAGCTGTTTTTT. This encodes CASSLVQGDTGELFF.